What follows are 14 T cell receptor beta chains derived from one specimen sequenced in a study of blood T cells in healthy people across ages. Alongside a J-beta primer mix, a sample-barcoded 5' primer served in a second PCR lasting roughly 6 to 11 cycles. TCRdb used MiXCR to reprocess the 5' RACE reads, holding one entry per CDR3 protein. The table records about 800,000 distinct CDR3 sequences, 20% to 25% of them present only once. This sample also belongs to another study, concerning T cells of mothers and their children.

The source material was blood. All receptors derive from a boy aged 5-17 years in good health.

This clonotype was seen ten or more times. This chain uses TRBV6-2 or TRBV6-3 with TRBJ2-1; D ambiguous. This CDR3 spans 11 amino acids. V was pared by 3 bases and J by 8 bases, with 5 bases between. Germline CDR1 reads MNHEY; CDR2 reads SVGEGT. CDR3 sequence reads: CASSYGYEQFF. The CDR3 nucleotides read TGTGCCAGCAGTTATGGGTATGAGCAGTTCTTC.

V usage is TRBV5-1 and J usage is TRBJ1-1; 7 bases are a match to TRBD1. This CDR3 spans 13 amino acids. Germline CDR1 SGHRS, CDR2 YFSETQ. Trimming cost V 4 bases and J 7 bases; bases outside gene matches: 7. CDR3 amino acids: CASSASRGNEAFF. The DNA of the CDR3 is TGCGCCAGCAGCGCAAGCAGGGGGAATGAAGCTTTCTTT.

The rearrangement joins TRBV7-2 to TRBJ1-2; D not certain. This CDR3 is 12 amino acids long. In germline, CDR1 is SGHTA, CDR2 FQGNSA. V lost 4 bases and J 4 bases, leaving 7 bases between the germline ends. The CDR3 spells CASSSVPYGYTF. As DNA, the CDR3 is TGTGCCAGCAGCTCGGTCCCCTATGGCTACACCTTC.

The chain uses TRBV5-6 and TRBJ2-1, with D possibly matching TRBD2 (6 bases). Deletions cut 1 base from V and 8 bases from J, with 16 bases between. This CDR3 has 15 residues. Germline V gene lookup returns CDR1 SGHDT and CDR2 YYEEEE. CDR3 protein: CASSLFGGGIYEQFF. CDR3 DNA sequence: TGTGCCAGCAGCTTGTTCGGGGGAGGTATCTATGAGCAGTTCTTC.

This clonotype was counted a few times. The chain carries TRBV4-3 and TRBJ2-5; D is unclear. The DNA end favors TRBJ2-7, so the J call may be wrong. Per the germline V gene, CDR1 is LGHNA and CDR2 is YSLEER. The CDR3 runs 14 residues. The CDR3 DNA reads TGCGCCAGCAGCCAGATGGCAGTCTCCTACGAGCAGTACTTC. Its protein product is CASSQMAVSYEQYF.

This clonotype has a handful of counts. The CDR3 loop is CSALNNEQFF. The DNA of the CDR3 is TGCAGCGCCTTAAACAATGAGCAGTTCTTC. The chain uses TRBV29-1 and TRBJ2-1; D call uncertain. CDR3 length: 10 residues. CDR1 is SQVTM, CDR2 ANQGSEA, per germline. Between the trimmed V and J ends, which lost 7 bases and 5 bases, there was a span of 6 bases.

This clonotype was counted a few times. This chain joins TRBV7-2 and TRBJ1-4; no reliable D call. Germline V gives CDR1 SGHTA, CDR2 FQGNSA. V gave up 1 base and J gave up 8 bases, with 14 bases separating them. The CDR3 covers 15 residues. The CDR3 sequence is CASSLVGRGQEKLFF. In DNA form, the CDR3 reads TGTGCCAGCAGCTTAGTCGGCAGAGGTCAGGAAAAACTGTTTTTT.

The CDR3 DNA sequence: TGCAGCGTTGATGGGGCAGCCGGGACAGCGAGCTCCTACGAGCAGTACTTC. This sequence encodes CSVDGAAGTASSYEQYF. The genes are TRBV29-1 and TRBJ2-7; 7 bases align to TRBD1. CDR3 size: 17 residues. V dropped 3 bases and J dropped 0; count of bases not matched to a gene: 14. Per germline, CDR1 SQVTM and CDR2 ANQGSEA.

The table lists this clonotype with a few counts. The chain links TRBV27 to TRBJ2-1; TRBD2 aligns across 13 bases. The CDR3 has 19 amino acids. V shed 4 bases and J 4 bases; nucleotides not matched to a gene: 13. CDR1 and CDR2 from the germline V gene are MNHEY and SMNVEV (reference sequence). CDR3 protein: CASSSKLAGGPLSYNEQFF. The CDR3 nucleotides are TGTGCCAGCAGTTCAAAACTAGCGGGAGGGCCTTTGTCTTACAATGAGCAGTTCTTC.

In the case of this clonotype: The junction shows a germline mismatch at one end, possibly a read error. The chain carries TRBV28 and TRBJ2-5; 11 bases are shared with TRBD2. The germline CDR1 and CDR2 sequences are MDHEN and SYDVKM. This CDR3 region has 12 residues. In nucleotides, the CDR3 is TGTGCCACCGCACTAGCGGGAGAGTCCCAAGTCTTC. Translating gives CATALAGESQVF.

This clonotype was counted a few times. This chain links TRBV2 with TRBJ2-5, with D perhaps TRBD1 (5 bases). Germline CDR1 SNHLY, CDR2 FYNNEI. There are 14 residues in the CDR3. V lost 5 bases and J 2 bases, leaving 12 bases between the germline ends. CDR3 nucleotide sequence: TGTGCCAGCAGTAAGGACAAGCAACAAGAGACCCAGTACTTC. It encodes CASSKDKQQETQYF. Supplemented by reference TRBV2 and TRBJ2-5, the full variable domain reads EPEVTQTPSHQVTQMGQEVILRCVPISNHLYFYWYRQILGQKVEFLVSFYNNEISEKSEIFDDQFSVERPDGSNFTLKIRSTKLEDSAMYFCASSKDKQQETQYFGPGTRLLVL.

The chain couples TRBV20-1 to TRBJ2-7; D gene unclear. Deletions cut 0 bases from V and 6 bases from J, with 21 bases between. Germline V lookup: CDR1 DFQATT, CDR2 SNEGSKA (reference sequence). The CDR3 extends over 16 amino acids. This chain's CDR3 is CSARDVAEQFGSEQYF. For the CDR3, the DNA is TGCAGTGCTAGAGATGTGGCGGAACAATTCGGGTCCGAGCAGTACTTC.

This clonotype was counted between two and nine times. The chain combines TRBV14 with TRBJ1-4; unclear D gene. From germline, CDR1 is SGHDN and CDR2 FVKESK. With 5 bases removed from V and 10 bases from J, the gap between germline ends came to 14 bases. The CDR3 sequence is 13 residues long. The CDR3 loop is CASSRSGQGKLFF. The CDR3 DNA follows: TGTGCCAGCAGCAGATCCGGTCAAGGAAAACTGTTTTTT.

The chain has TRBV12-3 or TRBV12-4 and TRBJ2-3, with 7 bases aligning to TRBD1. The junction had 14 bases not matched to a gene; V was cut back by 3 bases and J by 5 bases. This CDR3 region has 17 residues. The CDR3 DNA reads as TGTGCCAGCAGTTTTAATCCGGTACAGGGGCGGGTAGATACGCAGTATTTT. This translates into CASSFNPVQGRVDTQYF.